Below are 32 T cell receptor beta chains sequenced from a single sample in a study of T cells in Graves' hyperthyroidism and ophthalmopathy. TCR beta CDR3 regions were amplified from RNA transcripts. In the first-round RT-PCR of the TCR CDR3, the HTBI primer set was used. One entry per CDR3 protein, called by TCRdb with MiXCR from the multiplex PCR reads. Seen here are around 700,000 distinct CDR3 sequences, 35% observed once, and the top ten hold around 29%. Input material: blood. These receptors were taken from a woman in her forties with Graves' hyperthyroidism.

This clonotype was recorded at least ten times. This chain joins TRBV6-5 and TRBJ1-2; the D is unclear. CDR3 length: 16 amino acids. Germline-derived CDR1 and CDR2 are MNHEY and SVGAGI. V lost 4 bases to trimming and J lost 3 bases, with 18 bases between them. DNA of the CDR3: TGTGCCAGCAGTTCCCTCCATAGTTTTTTAGACTATGGCTACACCTTC. Its translation is CASSSLHSFLDYGYTF.

Notes on this clonotype: This may stem from a read error, because a much larger clone lies one nucleotide away. The CDR3 is CASSLQGPPNSPPHF. CDR3 nucleotide sequence: TGTGCCAGCAGCTTGCAGGGACCGCCCAATTCACCCCCCCACTTT. This chain joins TRBV5-4 and TRBJ1-6; possibly TRBD1 for D (5 bases). This CDR3 comprises 15 residues. CDR1 and CDR2 from the germline V gene are SGHNT and YYREEE (reference sequence). The full variable domain, completed using reference TRBV5-4 and TRBJ1-6, is ETGVTQSPTHLIKTRGQQVTLRCSSQSGHNTVSWYQQALGQGPQFIFQYYREEENGRGNFPPRFSGLQFPNYSSELNVNALELDDSALYLCASSLQGPPNSPPHFGNGTRLTVT.

The rearrangement links TRBV6-5 to TRBJ2-7; tentatively, D is TRBD2 (5 bases). This CDR3 is 13 amino acids long. The V and J ends lost 3 bases and 3 bases respectively, with 9 bases between them. Germline CDR1 MNHEY, CDR2 SVGAGI. CDR3 coding DNA: TGTGCCAGCAGTTATGACTATTACTACGAGCAGTACTTC. This sequence encodes CASSYDYYYEQYF.

This clonotype was observed a few times. Compared with germline, one end of the junction differs, possibly owing to a read error. The chain is built from TRBV10-3 and TRBJ1-3; the D is unclear. Germline CDR1 ENHRY, CDR2 SYGVKD. The CDR3 consists of 17 residues. The DNA of the CDR3 is TGTGCCAGCAGTTACTTTGCAGGCGCTAGCTCTGGAAACACCATATATTTT. As protein: CASSYFAGASSGNTIYF.

Details on this clonotype: A read error may account for a junction end that differs from germline. The J gene is TRBJ1-5, the V gene TRBV7-8; the D is unclear. Germline CDR1 reads SGHVS; CDR2 reads FQNEAQ. CDR3 length equals 16 residues. DNA for the CDR3: TGCGCCAGCAGCCAAGATCAAACAGCGAGCGGCGGGCCCCAGCATTTT. Residues: CASSQDQTASGGPQHF. The full variable domain, in which reference TRBV7-8 and TRBJ1-5 provide the parts outside the CDR3, is GAGVSQSPRYKVAKRGQDVALRCDPISGHVSLFWYQQALGQGPEFLTYFQNEAQLDKSGLPSDRFFAERPEGSVSTLKIQRTQQEDSAVYLCASSQDQTASGGPQHFGDGTRLSIL.

The genes are TRBV14 and TRBJ1-3; a possible D gene is TRBD1 (6 bases). The CDR3 has 18 amino acids. Germline values: CDR1 SGHDN, CDR2 FVKESK. The V end lost 8 bases, the J end lost 0 bases, and 23 bases lay between the germline ends. CDR3 region: CASSPRGGQDTSGNTIYF. The CDR3 DNA follows: TGTGCCAGCTCACCAAGGGGGGGCCAGGATACCTCTGGAAACACCATATATTTT.

This clonotype has more than one count but fewer than ten. The chain links TRBV27 to TRBJ1-5, with a possible D match to TRBD1 (6 bases). The CDR3 consists of 15 residues. Germline assignment: CDR1 MNHEY and CDR2 SMNVEV (reference sequence). V was clipped by 2 bases and J by 6 bases, with 14 bases between them. CDR3: CASSLLGGLGQPQHF. For the CDR3, the DNA is TGTGCCAGCAGTTTACTAGGGGGGCTTGGTCAGCCCCAGCATTTT.

The chain recombines TRBV29-1 with TRBJ2-7; D might be TRBD2 (5 bases). The germline V and J ends were trimmed by 2 bases and 3 bases, with 8 bases remaining between them. The CDR3 totals 12 residues. CDR1 SQVTM and CDR2 ANQGSEA come from the germline V gene. DNA for the CDR3: TGCAGCGTTGAACTAGCTAGCTACGAGCAGTACTTC. Its protein product is CSVELASYEQYF.

This clonotype was found many times. The chain employs TRBV5-1 and TRBJ1-1; maybe TRBD1 (5 bases). CDR1 SGHRS and CDR2 YFSETQ come from the germline V gene. The CDR3 length is 13 residues. The V end was cut by 4 bases, the J end by 10 bases, with 17 bases between. This CDR3 reads CASSPGQKRVAFF. CDR3 coding DNA: TGCGCCAGCAGCCCCGGACAAAAAAGGGTAGCTTTCTTT. The full variable domain, its missing parts supplied by reference TRBV5-1 and TRBJ1-1, is KAGVTQTPRYLIKTRGQQVTLSCSPISGHRSVSWYQQTPGQGLQFLFEYFSETQRNKGNFPGRFSGRQFSNSRSEMNVSTLELGDSALYLCASSPGQKRVAFFGQGTRLTVV.

This clonotype appeared a few times. This CDR3 fails to terminate in the conserved phenylalanine or tryptophan, so it likely reflects a read error. This chain links TRBV19 with TRBJ2-6; no reliable D call. This CDR3 is built from 8 residues. Germline V gene data show CDR1 as LNHDA and CDR2 as SQIVND (reference sequence). V was trimmed by 5 bases and J by 14 bases, leaving 1 base between them. CDR3 protein: CASSLLTS. Written as DNA, the CDR3 is TGTGCCAGTAGTCTCCTGACTAGC.

This clonotype was found a few times. For the CDR3, the DNA is TGTGCCTGGAGTGCCGACGTCTACTATGGCTACACCTTC. Translating gives CAWSADVYYGYTF. The chain employs TRBV7-3 and TRBJ1-2; no reliable D call. In germline, CDR1 is SGHTA, CDR2 FQGTGA. The length of the CDR3 is 13 residues. Trimming left V 11 bases short and J 3 bases short, with 16 bases between.

A word on this clonotype: Possible read error: a much larger clone is one base away. Lacking the conserved final phenylalanine or tryptophan, this CDR3 likely reflects a read error. The rearrangement uses TRBV12-3 or TRBV12-4 and TRBJ2-5; the D gene is possibly TRBD1 (5 bases). Between the trimmed V and J ends, which lost 5 bases and 2 bases, there was a span of 15 bases. The CDR3 loop spans 15 amino acids. The CDR3 reads CASSQGVGPQETQYS. Written as DNA, the CDR3 is TGTGCCAGCAGTCAAGGGGTGGGGCCACAAGAGACCCAGTACTCC.

This clonotype was observed many times. The rearrangement uses TRBV13 and TRBJ2-5; perhaps D is TRBD1 or TRBD2 (6 bases each). The CDR3 is 15 residues long. Germline assignment: CDR1 PRHDT and CDR2 FYEKMQ (reference sequence). Trimming left V 4 bases short and J 5 bases short, with 17 bases between. Here the CDR3 DNA reads TGTGCCAGCAGCTCCACGGGGGCACGTCGTGAGACCCAGTACTTC. Translated, it gives CASSSTGARRETQYF. The entire variable domain, with the rest obtained from reference TRBV13 and TRBJ2-5, is as follows: AAGVIQSPRHLIKEKRETATLKCYPIPRHDTVYWYQQGPGQDPQFLISFYEKMQSDKGSIPDRFSAQQFSDYHSELNMSSLELGDSALYFCASSSTGARRETQYFGPGTRLLVL.

Points on this clonotype: This may come from a read error, since a much larger clone is one base off. The chain joins TRBV2 to TRBJ1-2; TRBD1 is a possible D gene (5 bases). This CDR3 comprises 14 residues. V lost 5 bases and J 4 bases, leaving 14 bases between the germline ends. Per germline, CDR1 SNHLY and CDR2 FYNNEI. The CDR3 protein is CASSLQDLCYGYTF. The CDR3 DNA is TGTGCCAGCAGTCTACAGGATCTGTGCTATGGCTACACCTTC. The whole variable domain, remainder taken from reference TRBV2 and TRBJ1-2, is EPEVTQTPSHQVTQMGQEVILRCVPISNHLYFYWYRQILGQKVEFLVSFYNNEISEKSEIFDDQFSVERPDGSNFTLKIRSTKLEDSAMYFCASSLQDLCYGYTFGSGTRLTVV.

The chain uses TRBV19 and TRBJ2-2; the match to TRBD1 covers 7 bases. This CDR3 region has 12 residues. Germline V gene sequence: CDR1 LNHDA, CDR2 SQIVND (reference sequence). CDR3 loop: CANRGGTGELFF. The CDR3 DNA is TGTGCTAACAGGGGTGGCACCGGGGAGCTGTTTTTT.

The sample holds a few counts of this clonotype. This chain links TRBV7-9 with TRBJ1-1; the D is unclear. Germline CDR1 is SEHNR and CDR2 is FQNEAQ (reference sequence). The CDR3 is 14 residues long. V gave up 7 bases and J gave up 0 bases, with 12 bases separating them. The CDR3 loop is CASIASALNTEAFF. The CDR3, as DNA: TGTGCCAGCATCGCGTCCGCTTTGAACACTGAAGCTTTCTTT.

The V and J genes are TRBV20-1 and TRBJ2-1; TRBD1 matches 7 bases. The CDR3 is 15 amino acids. Germline V gives CDR1 DFQATT, CDR2 SNEGSKA (reference sequence). J was trimmed by 0 bases and V by 1 base; bases with no gene match: 3. In nucleotides, the CDR3 is TGCAGTGCTAGAGGGGACAGCAGCTCCTACAATGAGCAGTTCTTC. Translating it yields CSARGDSSSYNEQFF.

This clonotype was counted between two and nine times. This rearrangement joins TRBV6-1 to TRBJ1-1; a weak D match, TRBD1 (5 bases). V was shortened by 2 bases and J by 8 bases, with 9 bases between the two germline ends. Germline CDR1 is MNHNS and CDR2 is SASEGT. This CDR3 is built from 12 residues. The CDR3 loop is CASSESGGEAFF. CDR3 DNA sequence: TGTGCCAGCAGTGAATCGGGGGGGGAAGCTTTCTTT.

This clonotype came up a few times. The V gene is TRBV4-3, the J gene TRBJ2-7; D tentatively fits TRBD1 or TRBD2 (5 bases each). This CDR3 has 15 residues. Per the germline V gene, CDR1 is LGHNA and CDR2 is YSLEER. V was clipped by 8 bases and J by 1 base, with 18 bases between them. The CDR3 loop is CASSSSWDRSYEQYF. The DNA for the CDR3 is TGCGCCAGCTCCAGTTCTTGGGACCGATCCTACGAGCAGTACTTC.

This clonotype came up a few times. The chain's CDR3 is CASSQGSVNTGELFF. CDR3 DNA: TGTGCCAGCAGCCAAGGAAGCGTGAACACCGGGGAGCTGTTTTTT. The chain uses TRBV3-1 and TRBJ2-2; D gene unclear. Germline V gene sequence: CDR1 LGHDT, CDR2 YNNKEL (reference sequence). Trimming left V 1 base short and J 1 base short, with 7 bases between. This CDR3 spans 15 amino acids.

With respect to this clonotype: One end of the junction does not line up with germline, which may come from a read error. The V and J genes are TRBV12-3 or TRBV12-4 and TRBJ1-1; no firm D call. This CDR3 has 16 residues. CDR3 DNA: TGTGCCAGCACTTTACGCGTATTAGGGTCGAACACTGAAGCTTTCTTT. Translated: CASTLRVLGSNTEAFF.

The rearrangement joins TRBV7-9 to TRBJ2-7; TRBD1 aligns across 7 bases. There are 15 residues in the CDR3. V dropped 5 bases and J dropped 2; count of bases not matched to a gene: 9. Germline lookup yields CDR1 SEHNR and CDR2 FQNEAQ (reference sequence). CDR3 residues: CASSPVTGSAYEQYF. In DNA, the CDR3 is TGTGCCAGCAGCCCCGTGACAGGGTCAGCCTACGAGCAGTACTTC.

This clonotype was seen only a few times. CDR3 residues: CASSLGHNSNQPQHF. In DNA form, the CDR3 reads TGCGCCAGCAGCTTGGGACACAATAGCAATCAGCCCCAGCATTTT. This sequence joins TRBV5-1 and TRBJ1-5; no clear D. Germline V gene sequence: CDR1 SGHRS, CDR2 YFSETQ. This CDR3 comprises 15 residues. V dropped 0 bases and J dropped 0 bases, with 7 bases sitting between them.

In this sample, this clonotype turned up many times. Mismatch with germline at one junction end may stem from a read error. The chain links TRBV5-1 to TRBJ1-1; the D gene is possibly TRBD1 (6 bases). Germline CDR1 reads SGHRS; CDR2 reads YFSETQ. The CDR3 has 13 amino acids. The CDR3 loop reads CASSLSGDTEAFF. DNA of the CDR3: TGTGCCAGCAGCTTATCAGGGGACACTGAAGCTTTCTTT.

J is TRBJ2-5 and V is TRBV10-1, with TRBD2 matching over 12 bases. V was pared by 8 bases and J by 11 bases, with 12 bases of the junction left unmatched. Germline assignment: CDR1 WNHNN and CDR2 SYGVQD (reference sequence). The CDR3 covers 14 residues. This chain's CDR3 is CASSTSGRSGEQYF. The CDR3, as DNA: TGCGCCAGCTCGACTAGCGGGAGATCGGGGGAGCAGTACTTC.

The V and J genes are TRBV2 and TRBJ1-5, with D tentatively TRBD1 (5 bases). There are 13 residues in the CDR3. The V end was cut by 4 bases, the J end by 11 bases, with 15 bases between. The germline CDR1 and CDR2 sequences are SNHLY and FYNNEI. The CDR3 is CASSGSGLAAQHF. The CDR3 nucleotides read TGTGCCAGCAGTGGATCGGGACTAGCGGCCCAGCATTTT.

This clonotype was seen a handful of times. The chain employs TRBV5-4 and TRBJ2-7, with D tentatively TRBD2 (6 bases). The V end lost 4 bases, the J end lost 3 bases, and 11 bases lay between the germline ends. CDR1 is SGHNT, CDR2 YYREEE, per germline (reference sequence). This CDR3 contains 13 residues. CDR3 protein: CASSVGGDYEQYF. As DNA, the CDR3 is TGTGCCAGCAGCGTCGGCGGGGACTACGAGCAGTACTTC.

A remark on this clonotype: Likely a read error: the CDR3 ends without its conserved phenylalanine or tryptophan. V gene TRBV6-5 combines with J gene TRBJ2-7; D may match TRBD1 or TRBD2 (6 bases each). The V end was cut by 2 bases, the J end by 5 bases, with 13 bases between. CDR1 MNHEY and CDR2 SVGAGI come from the germline V gene. CDR3 size: 14 residues. The CDR3 DNA is TGTGCCAGCAGTTACGACAGGTGGGGGGACGAGCAGTACCTC. Translation gives CASSYDRWGDEQYL.

The chain carries TRBV11-2 and TRBJ2-7, with D possibly TRBD2 on 5 matching bases. V lost 2 bases and J lost 9, with 14 bases in between. Per the germline V gene, CDR1 is SGHAT and CDR2 is FQNNGV. The CDR3 consists of 13 residues. The chain's CDR3 is CASSLFGSEAQYF. In DNA form, the CDR3 reads TGTGCCAGCAGCTTATTCGGGTCGGAGGCGCAGTACTTC.

This clonotype has just a few counts. This chain connects TRBV12-3 or TRBV12-4 to TRBJ1-3; a possible D gene is TRBD1 (6 bases). The CDR3 is 15 amino acids. Deletions cut 6 bases from V and 0 bases from J, with 12 bases between. CDR3 nucleotide sequence: TGTGCCAGCAGAGAGGACAGAGACTCTGGAAACACCATATATTTT. It specifies CASREDRDSGNTIYF.

As to this clonotype: Since a much larger clone is just one base distant, this may be a read error. The chain has TRBV6-5 and TRBJ1-1; TRBD1 aligns across 9 bases. CDR1 MNHEY and CDR2 SVGAGI come from the germline V gene. Unmatched junction bases numbered 9, after V lost 8 bases and J lost 14 bases. The length of the CDR3 is 11 residues. Here the CDR3 reads CASGQGQGRFF. DNA of the CDR3: TGTGCCAGCGGTCAGGGACAGGGACGCTTCTTT.

The CDR3 here is CASSLITEMQSHEQYF. CDR3 DNA sequence: TGTGCCAGCAGCCTAATTACCGAGATGCAGTCCCACGAGCAGTACTTC. The chain joins TRBV7-9 to TRBJ2-7; D call uncertain. Trimming left V 5 bases short and J 5 bases short, with 22 bases between. The length of the CDR3 is 16 residues. From germline, CDR1 is SEHNR and CDR2 FQNEAQ (reference sequence).